The present TCR beta chain was sequenced within a study of OX40 agonist ivuxolimab in advanced cancers. Study-wide points: CD8+ T cells were the subset that, on average, had more expanded clones than CD4+. Dose levels from 0.1 to 3.0 mg/kg saw CD4+ and CD8+ blood T cells expand clonally by week 6.

This clone was observed a single time. Its antigen is still unknown. With autoimmune disease history or systemic immunosuppression, patients were excluded. CDR3 length: 14 residues. In germline, CDR1 is SNHLY, CDR2 FYNNEI. Deletions cut 7 bases from V and 4 bases from J, with 16 bases between. TCRdb keeps only in-frame clones here, not all; method: immunoSEQ multiplex PCR. The data contain about 62,000 clones, roughly 87% of them singletons. The receptor comes from an adult with an advanced solid tumor such as melanoma, head and neck, liver or kidney cancer. Here the sequenced sample was CD4+ or CD8+ T cells sorted from blood, taken in a trial of the OX40 agonist ivuxolimab. The J gene is TRBJ1-1, the V gene TRBV2; D is possibly TRBD1 (5 bases). CDR3 sequence: CASTGDGWVTEAFF. CDR3 in DNA: TGTGCCAGCACTGGGGACGGTTGGGTCACTGAAGCTTTCTTT.